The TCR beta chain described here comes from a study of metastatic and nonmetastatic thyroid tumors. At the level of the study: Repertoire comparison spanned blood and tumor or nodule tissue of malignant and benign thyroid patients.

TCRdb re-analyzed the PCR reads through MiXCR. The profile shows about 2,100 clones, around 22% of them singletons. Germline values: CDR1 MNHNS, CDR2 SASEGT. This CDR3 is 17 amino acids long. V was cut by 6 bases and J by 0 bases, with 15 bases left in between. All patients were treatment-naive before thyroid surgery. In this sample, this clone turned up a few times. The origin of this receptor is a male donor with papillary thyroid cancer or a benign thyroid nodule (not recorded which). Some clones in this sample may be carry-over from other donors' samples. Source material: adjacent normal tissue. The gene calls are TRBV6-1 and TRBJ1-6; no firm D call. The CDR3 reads CASRKGRQSSYNSPLHF. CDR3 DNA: TGTGCCAGCAGAAAAGGTCGGCAGAGCTCCTATAATTCACCCCTCCACTTT.